A single sample is the source of the 19 T cell receptor beta chains below, sequenced in a study of cytomegalovirus exposure and HLA in healthy donors. Profiled with immunoSEQ multiplex PCR; TCRdb holds only in-frame clones, not every one. The table has around 200,000 clones, 88% seen once. The specimen sequenced was PBMCs. These receptors were taken from a woman younger than 35 in good health and CMV-seronegative.

The V and J genes are TRBV7-2 and TRBJ2-1, with 10 bases aligning to TRBD2. The CDR3 covers 17 residues. Losses at the gene ends were 0 bases for V and 15 bases for J; bases not matched to a gene: 17. Germline V gives CDR1 SGHTA, CDR2 FQGNSA. CDR3 sequence reads: CASSLAPQGLQAGGLFF. The CDR3 DNA follows: TGTGCCAGCAGCTTAGCACCCCAGGGGCTACAAGCGGGAGGGCTGTTCTTC.

The chain couples TRBV4-1 to TRBJ2-3, with D tentatively TRBD2 (5 bases). Per germline, CDR1 MGHRA and CDR2 YSYEKL. The CDR3 is 17 residues long. The V gene lost 0 bases and the J gene lost 0 bases, with 13 bases spanning the gap. The CDR3 here is CASSQELGAASTDTQYF. In DNA form, the CDR3 reads TGCGCCAGCAGCCAAGAGTTGGGAGCCGCTAGCACAGATACGCAGTATTTT.

This rearrangement joins TRBV10-3 to TRBJ2-7; TRBD2 agrees at 9 bases. The CDR3 totals 16 residues. The V gene end was trimmed by 2 bases and the J gene end by 0 bases; junction bases not matched to a gene: 5. Germline assignment: CDR1 ENHRY and CDR2 SYGVKD. CDR3 bases: TGTGCCATCAGTGAGCCTATGGGACTAGCCTCCTACGAGCAGTACTTC. Protein sequence: CAISEPMGLASYEQYF.

This clone was observed once. The chain joins TRBV5-6 to TRBJ2-1; 10 bases map to TRBD2. Per germline, CDR1 SGHDT and CDR2 YYEEEE. This CDR3 is built from 16 residues. V trimming: 0 bases; J trimming: 9 bases; junction bases outside the gene matches: 9. DNA for the CDR3: TGTGCCAGCAGCTTGGAAGCGGGAGGGCCCTTTTTTGAGCAGTTCTTC. Translated, it gives CASSLEAGGPFFEQFF.

The V gene is TRBV6-5, the J gene TRBJ2-1, with D perhaps TRBD1 (5 bases). The CDR3 is 11 amino acids. Germline-derived CDR1 and CDR2 are MNHEY and SVGAGI. V lost 6 bases, J lost 8 bases, and 8 bases lay in between. CDR3 nucleotides: TGTGCCAGCAGGGGGCCTGATGAGCAGTTCTTC. Translating it yields CASRGPDEQFF.

Turning to this clone: The junction and the germline gene differ at one end; a read error may be behind it. The genes are TRBV6-1 and TRBJ1-1; D call uncertain. Germline V gene sequence: CDR1 MNHNS, CDR2 SASEGT. The CDR3 has 15 amino acids. CDR3: CASSEWLGGNTESFF. CDR3 sequence (DNA): TGTGCCAGCAGTGAATGGCTTGGAGGGAACACTGAATCTTTCTTT.

The chain combines TRBV6-5 with TRBJ2-7, with D maybe TRBD1 (5 bases). The V end lost 3 bases, the J end lost 2 bases, and 8 bases lay between the germline ends. The length of the CDR3 is 13 residues. Germline V CDR1 and CDR2: MNHEY, SVGAGI. CDR3 sequence reads: CASSYQGPYEQYF. DNA for the CDR3: TGTGCCAGCAGTTATCAGGGCCCCTACGAGCAGTACTTC.

This chain connects TRBV5-4 to TRBJ2-3; 9 bases are a match to TRBD1. Losses at the gene ends were 0 bases for V and 0 bases for J; bases not matched to a gene: 8. Per the germline V gene, CDR1 is SGHNT and CDR2 is YYREEE (reference sequence). The CDR3 length is 18 residues. The CDR3 sequence: CASSLGLTGGLSTDTQYF. As DNA, the CDR3 is TGTGCCAGCAGCTTGGGGTTAACAGGGGGCTTGAGCACAGATACGCAGTATTTT. Combining the CDR3 with reference TRBV5-4 and TRBJ2-3 gives the whole variable domain ETGVTQSPTHLIKTRGQQVTLRCSSQSGHNTVSWYQQALGQGPQFIFQYYREEENGRGNFPPRFSGLQFPNYSSELNVNALELDDSALYLCASSLGLTGGLSTDTQYFGPGTRLTVL.

The chain recombines TRBV5-1 with TRBJ1-2; 8 bases are shared with TRBD1. The CDR3 runs to 18 residues. The trim removed 0 bases at V and 4 bases at J, leaving 14 bases unmatched. The V gene's germline CDR1 is SGHRS and CDR2 YFSETQ. CDR3 bases: TGCGCCAGCAGCTTGGCGGGACAGGACCTCCGCGGTCCCTATGGCTACACCTTC. It encodes CASSLAGQDLRGPYGYTF.

The chain has TRBV11-2 and TRBJ2-7; D might be TRBD1 (7 bases). Germline lookup yields CDR1 SGHAT and CDR2 FQNNGV. Trimming pared 5 bases from V and 4 bases from J, leaving 15 bases between. The CDR3 is made up of 14 amino acids. CDR3 DNA sequence: TGTGCCAGCAGCCGGGAGACAGGGAGGTACGAGCAGTACTTC. Translating it yields CASSRETGRYEQYF.

The V and J genes are TRBV19 and TRBJ2-6, with a tentative D call TRBD2 (5 bases). The CDR3 has 16 residues. Germline-derived CDR1 and CDR2 are LNHDA and SQIVND (reference sequence). V lost 5 bases to trimming and J lost 0 bases, with 11 bases between them. CDR3 sequence reads: CASSSLDFSGANVLTF. The CDR3 nucleotides read TGTGCCAGTAGTTCCCTGGACTTCTCTGGGGCCAACGTCCTGACTTTC.

This chain connects TRBV9 to TRBJ2-1; 11 nucleotides agree with TRBD1. With V trimmed by 0 bases and J by 11 bases, 4 bases remained unmatched. The germline V gene encodes CDR1 SGDLS and CDR2 YYNGEE. CDR3 length: 14 residues. The CDR3 DNA reads TGTGCCAGCAGCGTAGTTTGGACAGGGGGCCAGCAGTTCTTC. Amino acids: CASSVVWTGGQQFF.

This rearrangement joins TRBV7-3 to TRBJ2-5, with 9 positions matching TRBD2. CDR1 is SGHTA, CDR2 FQGTGA, per germline. V was pared by 2 bases and J by 4 bases, with 5 bases of the junction left unmatched. The CDR3 covers 15 residues. For the CDR3, the DNA is TGTGCCAGCAGCTTAGGGTGGCGGGAGGGAGAGACCCAGTACTTC. It codes for CASSLGWREGETQYF.

The CDR3 DNA follows: TGCGCCAGCAGCTTCGGGGGACAGGGCTACACTGAAGCTTTCTTT. Its protein is CASSFGGQGYTEAFF. This chain connects TRBV5-1 to TRBJ1-1, with 9 nucleotides matching TRBD1. Germline CDR1 reads SGHRS; CDR2 reads YFSETQ. J gave up 3 bases and V 2 bases, and 5 bases lay outside the gene matches. This CDR3 spans 15 amino acids.

CDR3 nucleotides: TGTGCCAGCATATCGGGAGGGGACACTGAAGCTTTCTTT. Its translation: CASISGGDTEAFF. The chain couples TRBV28 to TRBJ1-1; D is possibly TRBD1 (5 bases). Trimming took 7 bases from V and 3 from J, leaving 12 bases between them. This CDR3 region has 13 residues. Per germline, CDR1 MDHEN and CDR2 SYDVKM.

The chain employs TRBV5-5 and TRBJ2-7; D might be TRBD2 (6 bases). The CDR3 is 17 amino acids. Germline loops: CDR1 SGHKS, CDR2 YYEKEE (reference sequence). Trimming removed 4 bases at V and 0 bases at J, with 20 bases between. The CDR3 is CASSPYSGVYSSYEQYF. The CDR3 region has the DNA TGTGCCAGCAGCCCGTACTCGGGAGTGTACAGCTCCTACGAGCAGTACTTC.

V and J are TRBV6-1 and TRBJ2-7, with 8 bases lining up with TRBD1. CDR3 size: 16 residues. Unmatched junction bases numbered 6, after V lost 0 bases and J lost 2 bases. The germline V gene has CDR1 MNHNS and CDR2 SASEGT. The CDR3 reads CASSEALKTGAYEQYF. The CDR3 region has the DNA TGTGCCAGCAGTGAAGCGCTTAAGACAGGGGCCTACGAGCAGTACTTC.

The chain joins TRBV6-1 to TRBJ2-1, with 7 bases fitting TRBD2. V lost 3 bases, J lost 4 bases, and 9 bases stayed unmatched. The CDR3 has 16 residues. Germline loops: CDR1 MNHNS, CDR2 SASEGT. The CDR3 loop reads CASSDIRSSGYNEQFF. As DNA, the CDR3 is TGTGCCAGCAGTGATATCAGGAGTAGCGGGTACAATGAGCAGTTCTTC.

The chain recombines TRBV28 with TRBJ2-7, with D possibly being TRBD1 (5 bases). The CDR3 is made up of 15 amino acids. In germline, CDR1 is MDHEN, CDR2 SYDVKM. Trimming removed 6 bases at V and 0 bases at J, with 15 bases between. The chain's CDR3 is CASSPPDRNSYEQYF. CDR3 in DNA: TGTGCCAGCAGCCCCCCTGACAGAAACTCCTACGAGCAGTACTTC.